This TCR beta chain is drawn from a study of blood T cell repertoires in COVID-19. Clones were read by immunoSEQ multiplex PCR, and TCRdb kept only the in-frame ones, dropping some. The table lists some 120,000 clones, 80% to 85% of them singletons. Losses at the gene ends were 7 bases for V and 6 bases for J; bases not matched to a gene: 6. CDR1 and CDR2 from the germline V gene are SQVTM and ANQGSEA. This CDR3 region has 12 residues. The V gene is TRBV29-1, the J gene TRBJ2-1; 7 bases match TRBD1. The sample comprised PBMCs or T cells enriched from blood (not recorded which). This clonotype was sampled from a man aged 25-45 years who had recovered from COVID-19. The CDR3 protein is CSAQPGGNEQFF. The DNA of the CDR3 is TGCAGCGCGCAACCAGGGGGCAATGAGCAGTTCTTC.